The sequence of this T cell receptor beta chain was determined in a study of blood T cells in healthy people across ages. Study results and caveats: The study regarded diversity estimates from one million T cells as underestimates.

V was pared by 3 bases and J by 5 bases, with 14 bases between. Germline V lookup: CDR1 SEHNR, CDR2 FQNEAQ (reference sequence). The CDR3 runs 15 residues. Combining a sample-barcoded 5' primer with a J-beta primer mix, a second PCR ran for 7 to 11 cycles. From the 5' RACE reads, TCRdb called clonotypes with MiXCR, one entry per CDR3 protein. This sample has hundreds of thousands of distinct CDR3 sequences, with about 62% found just once. Healthy Russian Caucasian donors spanned ages about 6 to 95 years. Extraction yielded at least 5 micrograms of total RNA per sample. This clonotype was counted only a few times. The antigen remains undetermined.

Material for sequencing was blood. The chain combines TRBV7-9 with TRBJ2-1; D is unclear. The sequence came from a man aged 25 to 40 in good health. For the CDR3, the DNA is TGTGCCAGCAGCTTCGGGTACCTAGGGAACAATGAGCAGTTCTTC. Translated, it gives CASSFGYLGNNEQFF.